This TCR beta chain came from a study of OX40 agonist ivuxolimab in advanced cancers. The wider study: Cohort: approximately 83% men, mean age around 55, aged about 20 to 80. Patients achieving partial responses numbered three: one hepatocellular carcinoma case and two cutaneous melanoma cases. Regarding the study as a whole: Clonal expansion in partial responders at 0.1-3.0 mg/kg ranked among the lowest.

About this clone itself: Its antigen is unknown.

The repertoire was sequenced with immunoSEQ multiplex PCR; TCRdb's copy has only in-frame clones and lacks some. Of about 69,000 clones in the sample, 85% to 90% were seen once. CDR1 and CDR2 from the germline V gene are MNHEY and SMNVEV (reference sequence). The CDR3 sequence is 15 residues long. Trimming pared 1 base from V and 5 bases from J, leaving 14 bases between. This sample comprised CD4+ or CD8+ T cells sorted from blood, obtained in a trial of the OX40 agonist ivuxolimab. The chain carries TRBV27 and TRBJ2-5, with D possibly TRBD2 on 5 matching bases. This receptor was identified in an adult with an advanced solid tumor such as melanoma, head and neck, liver or kidney cancer. CDR3 amino acids: CASSLYSPSGETQYF. CDR3 DNA: TGTGCCAGCAGTTTATATTCTCCATCGGGGGAGACCCAGTACTTC.